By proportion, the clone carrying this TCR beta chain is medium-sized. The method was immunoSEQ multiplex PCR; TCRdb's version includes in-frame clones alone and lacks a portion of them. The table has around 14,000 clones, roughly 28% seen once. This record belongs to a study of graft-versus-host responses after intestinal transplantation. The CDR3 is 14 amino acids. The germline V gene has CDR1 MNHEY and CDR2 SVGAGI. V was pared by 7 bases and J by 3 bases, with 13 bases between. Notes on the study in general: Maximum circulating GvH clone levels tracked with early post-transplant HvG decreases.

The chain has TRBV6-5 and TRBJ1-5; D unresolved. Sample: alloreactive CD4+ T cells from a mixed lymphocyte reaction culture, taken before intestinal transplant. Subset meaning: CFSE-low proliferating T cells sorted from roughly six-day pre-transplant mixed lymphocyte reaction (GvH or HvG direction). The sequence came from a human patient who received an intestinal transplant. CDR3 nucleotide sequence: TGTGCCAGCACCGCCTCAGGCCCCAATCAGCCCCAGCATTTT. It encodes CASTASGPNQPQHF.